This TCR beta chain comes out of a study of beta chain features in type 1 diabetes. In regard to this clone: Its matching antigen is unknown.

Broader study findings: These data did not resolve whether HLA type affects TCRB rearrangement. Fewer junction insertions and more nucleotide deletions appeared in type 1 diabetes patients. Significant though moderate, a shortening of TCRB CDR3s appeared in all four CD4+ subsets of Type 1 diabetes patients.

The whole isolated RNA underwent reverse transcription, so sequencing captured expressed TCRB transcripts. TCRdb's table, derived via immunoSEQ multiplex PCR, lists solely in-frame clones and lacks some. The sample yields just over 25,000 clones, about 49% seen once. CDR1 SGHAT and CDR2 FQDESV come from the germline V gene (reference sequence). V lost 1 base to trimming and J lost 7 bases; unmatched junction nucleotides: 4. This CDR3 has 15 residues. The sample taken for sequencing was stem cell memory CD4+ T cells from blood. The V call is TRBV11-1, the J call TRBJ2-1; 10 nucleotides line up with TRBD2. This clonotype originated in a man between 25 and 39 years old with type 1 diabetes. The CDR3 reads CASSLGGSGRNEQFF. The CDR3 region has the DNA TGTGCCAGCAGCTTAGGCGGTAGCGGGAGGAATGAGCAGTTCTTC.